The rows below give T cell receptor beta chains drawn from one sample of a study of blood T cell repertoires in COVID-19. TCRdb keeps only in-frame clones here, not all; method: immunoSEQ multiplex PCR. The table has around 260,000 clones, over 65% seen once. Sequencing was carried out using peripheral blood. The receptors originated from a man in his sixties who had recovered from COVID-19. The CDR3 runs from the conserved cysteine through the conserved F or W. A D gene is named only where the DNA matches it firmly. Size values are once, few and many counts, or a class for expanded clones, and some rows have none.

cdr3_nt: TGTGCCAGCAGTCCGGACACCGGCTACGAGCAGTACTTC
cdr3_aa: CASSPDTGYEQYF
d_call: .
clone_size: .
j_call: TRBJ2-7
cdr3_length: 13
v_call: TRBV6-5

cdr3_nt: TGTGCCACCGGACAGGGGCGGTTTTATAATTCACCCCTCCACTTT
cdr3_aa: CATGQGRFYNSPLHF
d_call: TRBD1
clone_size: .
j_call: TRBJ1-6
cdr3_length: 15
v_call: TRBV6-5

cdr3_nt: TGTGCCAGCTCACCAACCCTTGGCAGCGGGAGAGGTGAGCAGTTCTTC
cdr3_aa: CASSPTLGSGRGEQFF
d_call: TRBD2
clone_size: .
j_call: TRBJ2-1
cdr3_length: 16
v_call: TRBV18

cdr3_nt: TGCGCCAGCAGCTCAGAGGACTATGGCTACACCTTC
cdr3_aa: CASSSEDYGYTF
d_call: .
clone_size: .
j_call: TRBJ1-2
cdr3_length: 12
v_call: TRBV5-1

cdr3_nt: TGTGCCAGCAGCGGAGCAGCGGGAGGGAGCACAGATACGCAGTATTTT
cdr3_aa: CASSGAAGGSTDTQYF
d_call: TRBD2
clone_size: .
j_call: TRBJ2-3
cdr3_length: 16
v_call: TRBV9

cdr3_nt: TGTGCCAGCAGCCAAACAGGGTCGGGCACTGAAGCTTTCTTT
cdr3_aa: CASSQTGSGTEAFF
d_call: .
clone_size: .
j_call: TRBJ1-1
cdr3_length: 14
v_call: TRBV14

cdr3_nt: TGTGCCAGCAGCGGCGGACAGGGTCGCGCAGGCACGCAGTATTTT
cdr3_aa: CASSGGQGRAGTQYF
d_call: TRBD1
clone_size: .
j_call: TRBJ2-3
cdr3_length: 15
v_call: TRBV7-8

cdr3_nt: TGTGCCAGCAGCCCATCCGACTTTTCGAACACCGGGGAGCTGTTTTTT
cdr3_aa: CASSPSDFSNTGELFF
d_call: .
clone_size: few
j_call: TRBJ2-2
cdr3_length: 16
v_call: TRBV7-2

cdr3_nt: TGTGCCTGGAGTGTACGAGGGGGAAGGGGGATGAACACTGAAGCTTTCTTT
cdr3_aa: CAWSVRGGRGMNTEAFF
d_call: .
clone_size: once
j_call: TRBJ1-1
cdr3_length: 17
v_call: TRBV30

cdr3_nt: TGTGCCAGCAGTGGACAGGGTGGAAACACCATATATTTT
cdr3_aa: CASSGQGGNTIYF
d_call: TRBD1
clone_size: .
j_call: TRBJ1-3
cdr3_length: 13
v_call: TRBV2

cdr3_nt: TGTGCCAGCTCACCGACGGGGAGGCTTAGCAATCAGCCCCAGCATTTT
cdr3_aa: CASSPTGRLSNQPQHF
d_call: .
clone_size: few
j_call: TRBJ1-5
cdr3_length: 16
v_call: TRBV18

cdr3_nt: TGCGCCAGCAGCTCGCGACAGGGGGCTAACTATGGCTACACCTTC
cdr3_aa: CASSSRQGANYGYTF
d_call: TRBD1
clone_size: few
j_call: TRBJ1-2
cdr3_length: 15
v_call: TRBV5-1

cdr3_nt: TGTGCCATCAGTGAGCCCTCGAGTGGGGGGACTGAAGCTTTCTTT
cdr3_aa: CAISEPSSGGTEAFF
d_call: .
clone_size: few
j_call: TRBJ1-1
cdr3_length: 15
v_call: TRBV10-3

cdr3_nt: TGTGCCAGCAGCTTAGAGATAGCGGGGATGGGCGAGCAGTACTTC
cdr3_aa: CASSLEIAGMGEQYF
d_call: TRBD2
clone_size: .
j_call: TRBJ2-7
cdr3_length: 15
v_call: TRBV7-2

cdr3_nt: TGTGCCAGCAGTCCAGTCGTGGAGACCCAGTACTTC
cdr3_aa: CASSPVVETQYF
d_call: .
clone_size: .
j_call: TRBJ2-5
cdr3_length: 12
v_call: TRBV2

cdr3_nt: TGTGCCAGCAGTTACGGCGGCACCCAGTACTTC
cdr3_aa: CASSYGGTQYF
d_call: .
clone_size: few
j_call: TRBJ2-5
cdr3_length: 11
v_call: TRBV6-2/TRBV6-3

cdr3_nt: TGCGCCAGCAGTGAGCTAGTCGGAACCGGGGAGCTGTTTTTT
cdr3_aa: CASSELVGTGELFF
d_call: .
clone_size: .
j_call: TRBJ2-2
cdr3_length: 14
v_call: TRBV10-2

cdr3_nt: TGTGCCAGCAGCGTCCACTCCTACGAGCAGTACTTC
cdr3_aa: CASSVHSYEQYF
d_call: .
clone_size: .
j_call: TRBJ2-7
cdr3_length: 12
v_call: TRBV14

cdr3_nt: TGTGCCAGCAGTGAACTCTACTCAGGCGCCATATATTTT
cdr3_aa: CASSELYSGAIYF
d_call: .
clone_size: .
j_call: TRBJ1-3
cdr3_length: 13
v_call: TRBV2

cdr3_nt: TGCGCCAGCAGCCAATCCTTGGACAGGGTGGCCGGGGAGCTGTTTTTT
cdr3_aa: CASSQSLDRVAGELFF
d_call: TRBD1
clone_size: .
j_call: TRBJ2-2
cdr3_length: 16
v_call: TRBV4-1

cdr3_nt: TGTGCCAGCAGCTCCCGCACGACAGGGATCAATGAGCAGTTCTTC
cdr3_aa: CASSSRTTGINEQFF
d_call: TRBD1
clone_size: .
j_call: TRBJ2-1
cdr3_length: 15
v_call: TRBV7-2

cdr3_nt: TGTGCCAGCAGCCTGGGACAGCTGAATTCACCCCTCCACTTT
cdr3_aa: CASSLGQLNSPLHF
d_call: TRBD1
clone_size: .
j_call: TRBJ1-6
cdr3_length: 14
v_call: TRBV6-5

cdr3_nt: TGTGCCAGCTCAGAGCGGGGGAACACCTACGAGCAGTACTTC
cdr3_aa: CASSERGNTYEQYF
d_call: TRBD2
clone_size: .
j_call: TRBJ2-7
cdr3_length: 14
v_call: TRBV18

cdr3_nt: TGTGCCACCAGCAGGGGGGACAGGGTTGATTCTGGAAACACCATATATTTT
cdr3_aa: CATSRGDRVDSGNTIYF
d_call: TRBD1
clone_size: once
j_call: TRBJ1-3
cdr3_length: 17
v_call: TRBV15

cdr3_nt: TGTGCCAGCAGAGACAGGGCTTTAGCCAAAAACATTCAGTACTTC
cdr3_aa: CASRDRALAKNIQYF
d_call: TRBD1
clone_size: .
j_call: TRBJ2-4
cdr3_length: 15
v_call: TRBV6-5

cdr3_nt: TGCAGTGCTAGTCTGGGAAGGGGCTCTGGAAACACCATATATTTT
cdr3_aa: CSASLGRGSGNTIYF
d_call: .
clone_size: .
j_call: TRBJ1-3
cdr3_length: 15
v_call: TRBV20-1

cdr3_nt: TGTGCCAGCAGTCCACTCGGGACAGCAATCTATGGCTACACCTTC
cdr3_aa: CASSPLGTAIYGYTF
d_call: TRBD1
clone_size: .
j_call: TRBJ1-2
cdr3_length: 15
v_call: TRBV28

cdr3_nt: TGTGCCACCAGCAGGATGAGACAGGGTCGGTCTACGCAGTATTTT
cdr3_aa: CATSRMRQGRSTQYF
d_call: TRBD1
clone_size: .
j_call: TRBJ2-3
cdr3_length: 15
v_call: TRBV15

cdr3_nt: TGTGCCAGCAGTTTGGTCGGTCTCGGGGAAAATCAGCCCCAGCATTTT
cdr3_aa: CASSLVGLGENQPQHF
d_call: .
clone_size: .
j_call: TRBJ1-5
cdr3_length: 16
v_call: TRBV28

cdr3_nt: TGTGCCAGTAGTATAGAAGTACTAGCGGGAGAGGCCGGGGAGCTGTTTTTT
cdr3_aa: CASSIEVLAGEAGELFF
d_call: TRBD2
clone_size: .
j_call: TRBJ2-2
cdr3_length: 17
v_call: TRBV19

cdr3_nt: TGTGCCAGCAGCGTAGCTGGGACAGGGGGCACCTACGAGCAGTACTTC
cdr3_aa: CASSVAGTGGTYEQYF
d_call: TRBD1
clone_size: once
j_call: TRBJ2-7
cdr3_length: 16
v_call: TRBV9

cdr3_nt: TGTGCCACCAGCCACACAGGAAGGAACACTGAAGCTTTCTTT
cdr3_aa: CATSHTGRNTEAFF
d_call: .
clone_size: .
j_call: TRBJ1-1
cdr3_length: 14
v_call: TRBV15

cdr3_nt: TGTGCCAGCCACCCCCGGGACAGGAGCTCTGGAAACACCATATATTTT
cdr3_aa: CASHPRDRSSGNTIYF
d_call: TRBD1
clone_size: .
j_call: TRBJ1-3
cdr3_length: 16
v_call: TRBV19

cdr3_nt: TGTGCCAGCAGCTTCCCGGAACCGGGACAGGAGAACAATGAGCAGTTCTTC
cdr3_aa: CASSFPEPGQENNEQFF
d_call: TRBD1
clone_size: .
j_call: TRBJ2-1
cdr3_length: 17
v_call: TRBV5-8

cdr3_nt: TGTGCCAGCAGCCAAGCACCACAGGGTTCGGACTATGGCTACACCTTC
cdr3_aa: CASSQAPQGSDYGYTF
d_call: .
clone_size: .
j_call: TRBJ1-2
cdr3_length: 16
v_call: TRBV4-2

cdr3_nt: TGTGCCAGTAGTCGAGGGGGGGCCTTCCTAAACACCGGGGAGCTGTTTTTT
cdr3_aa: CASSRGGAFLNTGELFF
d_call: .
clone_size: .
j_call: TRBJ2-2
cdr3_length: 17
v_call: TRBV19

cdr3_nt: TGTGCCAGCAGCTTAGCGGGCACTTCCTATGGGGCTTTCTTT
cdr3_aa: CASSLAGTSYGAFF
d_call: .
clone_size: .
j_call: TRBJ1-1
cdr3_length: 14
v_call: TRBV7-2

cdr3_nt: TGCGCCAGCAGCACTAGCGGTGCGGGCTACGAGCAGTACTTC
cdr3_aa: CASSTSGAGYEQYF
d_call: TRBD2
clone_size: .
j_call: TRBJ2-7
cdr3_length: 14
v_call: TRBV5-1

cdr3_nt: TGTGCCAGCAGCGTGGGGGCGTTCGCTAATGAAAAACTGTTTTTT
cdr3_aa: CASSVGAFANEKLFF
d_call: .
clone_size: .
j_call: TRBJ1-4
cdr3_length: 15
v_call: TRBV7-6

cdr3_nt: TGTGCCAGCAGCCAAGATCTACCTAGCGCAAACAATGAGCAGTTCTTC
cdr3_aa: CASSQDLPSANNEQFF
d_call: .
clone_size: .
j_call: TRBJ2-1
cdr3_length: 16
v_call: TRBV14

cdr3_nt: TGTGCCAGCAGAGACAGGGTCGGGGCCAAAAACATTCAGTACTTC
cdr3_aa: CASRDRVGAKNIQYF
d_call: TRBD1
clone_size: .
j_call: TRBJ2-4
cdr3_length: 15
v_call: TRBV2

cdr3_nt: TGTGCCAGCAGCCAAAGGACTAGCGGAGGGTTCAATGAGCAGTTCTTC
cdr3_aa: CASSQRTSGGFNEQFF
d_call: TRBD2
clone_size: .
j_call: TRBJ2-1
cdr3_length: 16
v_call: TRBV11-3

cdr3_nt: TGTGCCAGCAGCAGACAGGGGTTGGGCAATGAGCAGTTCTTC
cdr3_aa: CASSRQGLGNEQFF
d_call: TRBD1
clone_size: .
j_call: TRBJ2-1
cdr3_length: 14
v_call: TRBV7-9

cdr3_nt: TGCGCCAGCAGCCTGTCGACAGGCGAAGCTAACTATGGCTACACCTTC
cdr3_aa: CASSLSTGEANYGYTF
d_call: .
clone_size: .
j_call: TRBJ1-2
cdr3_length: 16
v_call: TRBV5-1

cdr3_nt: TGTGCCTGGAGTGCCCAGGTGAATGAAAAACTGTTTTTT
cdr3_aa: CAWSAQVNEKLFF
d_call: .
clone_size: .
j_call: TRBJ1-4
cdr3_length: 13
v_call: TRBV30

cdr3_nt: TGTGCCAGCAGCTTAGCGGGAGGGCCCCTAACAGATACGCAGTATTTT
cdr3_aa: CASSLAGGPLTDTQYF
d_call: TRBD2
clone_size: .
j_call: TRBJ2-3
cdr3_length: 16
v_call: TRBV7-6

cdr3_nt: TGTGCCAGCTCACCTAAAGGACTAGCTGGACAGGAGCAGTTCTTC
cdr3_aa: CASSPKGLAGQEQFF
d_call: TRBD2
clone_size: .
j_call: TRBJ2-1
cdr3_length: 15
v_call: TRBV18

cdr3_nt: TGTGCCAGCTCACCGCTCCGGGACAGGGGCTCTGGGGCCAACGTCCTGACTTTC
cdr3_aa: CASSPLRDRGSGANVLTF
d_call: TRBD1
clone_size: .
j_call: TRBJ2-6
cdr3_length: 18
v_call: TRBV18

cdr3_nt: TGTGCCAGCAGTGAATTCGGGGTACAAGAAAAACTGTTTTTT
cdr3_aa: CASSEFGVQEKLFF
d_call: .
clone_size: .
j_call: TRBJ1-4
cdr3_length: 14
v_call: TRBV25-1

cdr3_nt: TGTGCCAGCAGCCCCGCCAGCGGAGTCTCCTACGAGCAGTACTTC
cdr3_aa: CASSPASGVSYEQYF
d_call: .
clone_size: .
j_call: TRBJ2-7
cdr3_length: 15
v_call: TRBV4-2

cdr3_nt: TGTGCCAGCTCACCTCAAAACACTGAAGCTTTCTTT
cdr3_aa: CASSPQNTEAFF
d_call: .
clone_size: .
j_call: TRBJ1-1
cdr3_length: 12
v_call: TRBV18

cdr3_nt: TGTGCCACCAGTGAGGTAGCGGGAGGGCCTCCTTCCGAGCAGTACTTC
cdr3_aa: CATSEVAGGPPSEQYF
d_call: TRBD2
clone_size: .
j_call: TRBJ2-7
cdr3_length: 16
v_call: TRBV24-1